The 5 T cell receptor beta chains given below trace back to one sample, sequenced in a study of T cell responses to AZD1222 COVID-19 vaccine. The protocol was immunoSEQ multiplex PCR, while the TCRdb copy is restricted to in-frame clones and leaves out a portion. The sample contains about 120,000 clones, about 91% of which appear only once. The source material was peripheral blood, sampled 28 days after the second AZD1222 dose. The receptors were sampled from an adult who received the AZD1222 COVID-19 vaccine.

The chain has TRBV4-3 and TRBJ1-4; no clear D gene. The CDR3 loop spans 15 amino acids. The germline V and J ends were trimmed by 4 bases and 8 bases, with 17 bases remaining between them. Germline V gene data show CDR1 as LGHNA and CDR2 as YSLEER. The CDR3 reads CASSPVHGSGEKLFF. CDR3 nucleotides: TGCGCCAGCAGCCCCGTCCACGGATCGGGGGAAAAACTGTTTTTT.

The V gene is TRBV5-4, the J gene TRBJ2-3; possibly TRBD2 for D (7 bases). This CDR3 is built from 16 residues. V shed 4 bases and J shed 1 base, with 16 bases lying between them. The V gene's germline CDR1 is SGHNT and CDR2 YYREEE (reference sequence). DNA for the CDR3: TGTGCCAGCAGCACGGAGGGGGGGGCGGGCACAGATACGCAGTATTTT. Translation: CASSTEGGAGTDTQYF.

The V and J genes are TRBV6-4 and TRBJ2-2; 7 bases fit TRBD1. V lost 2 bases to trimming and J lost 3 bases; unmatched junction nucleotides: 0. The V gene's germline CDR1 is MRHNA and CDR2 SNTAGT. This CDR3 comprises 14 residues. The CDR3 nucleotides are TGTGCCAGCAGTGACGGGACAGACACCGGGGAGCTGTTTTTT. Its translation is CASSDGTDTGELFF.

The rearrangement uses TRBV18 and TRBJ1-3; the D is unclear. V lost 0 bases, J lost 6 bases, and 0 bases lay in between. Germline CDR1 and CDR2: KGHSH and LQKENI. The CDR3 length is 11 residues. The CDR3 is CASSPPNTIYF. Here the CDR3 DNA reads TGTGCCAGCTCACCACCAAACACCATATATTTT.

V is TRBV28 and J is TRBJ2-7; maybe TRBD2 (5 bases). Germline-derived CDR1 and CDR2 are MDHEN and SYDVKM. This CDR3 is built from 13 residues. Trimming left V 10 bases short and J 3 bases short, with 16 bases between. The DNA for the CDR3 is TGTGCCACCGGGGATAATTTTAACTACGAGCAGTACTTC. It encodes CATGDNFNYEQYF.